These T cell receptor beta chains were read from a single sample in a study of T cell repertoires and Cas9 in healthy adults. The assay was immunoSEQ multiplex PCR, and TCRdb's table has in-frame clones only and misses some. The table records more than 20,000 clones, over 85% of them present only once. The sample taken for sequencing was CD4+ effector T cells (CD127+, CD25-, CD137-, CD154-) from PBMCs; culture status not recorded. These receptors originate from a human donor in good health. CDR3s include the opening cysteine and the closing phenylalanine or tryptophan. D genes are given only for firm matches. Size tells how often a clone was seen (once, few, many) or the class of an expanded clone, and some rows leave it out.

abundance: .; v_gene: TRBV6-1; d_gene: TRBD1; j_gene: TRBJ1-3; CDR3nt: TGTGCCAGCAGTCGACAGGGGGCGAATGGAAACACCATATATTTT; CDR3aa: CASSRQGANGNTIYF
abundance: .; v_gene: TRBV5-4; d_gene: TRBD1; j_gene: TRBJ2-7; CDR3nt: TGTGCCAGCAGCGCTGGGCGGGACAGGGGGTACGAGCAGTACTTC; CDR3aa: CASSAGRDRGYEQYF
abundance: once; v_gene: TRBV19; d_gene: .; j_gene: TRBJ1-4; CDR3nt: TGTGCCAGTAGAACCAACGAGGGCGGGAGTAATGAAAAACTGTTTTTT; CDR3aa: CASRTNEGGSNEKLFF
abundance: .; v_gene: TRBV5-1; d_gene: .; j_gene: TRBJ2-1; CDR3nt: TGCGCCAGCGAGGCCAATATCGGCCACAATGAGCAGTTCTTC; CDR3aa: CASEANIGHNEQFF
abundance: few; v_gene: TRBV6-1; d_gene: TRBD1; j_gene: TRBJ1-3; CDR3nt: TGTGCCAGCAGGCCGACAGGGGCAGGAAACACCATATATTTT; CDR3aa: CASRPTGAGNTIYF
abundance: .; v_gene: TRBV6-6; d_gene: .; j_gene: TRBJ2-3; CDR3nt: TGTGCCAGCAGTAGGGGGGGGTATATAGATACGCAGTATTTT; CDR3aa: CASSRGGYIDTQYF
abundance: once; v_gene: TRBV15; d_gene: TRBD1; j_gene: TRBJ1-4; CDR3nt: TGTGCCACCAGCGCAACCGGGACAGTAGGTGAAAAACTGTTTTTT; CDR3aa: CATSATGTVGEKLFF
abundance: .; v_gene: TRBV5-4; d_gene: TRBD2; j_gene: TRBJ2-3; CDR3nt: TGTGCCAGCAGCGAAATAGCGGGGGGCTCAGATACGCAGTATTTT; CDR3aa: CASSEIAGGSDTQYF
abundance: .; v_gene: TRBV20-1; d_gene: .; j_gene: TRBJ1-6; CDR3nt: TGCAGTGCTATAGCAGGCTCACCCCTCCACTTT; CDR3aa: CSAIAGSPLHF
abundance: once; v_gene: TRBV6-6; d_gene: .; j_gene: TRBJ2-1; CDR3nt: TGTGCCAGCAGTTACGAGGGGGGCATATACAATGAGCAGTTCTTC; CDR3aa: CASSYEGGIYNEQFF
abundance: .; v_gene: TRBV19; d_gene: TRBD1; j_gene: TRBJ2-7; CDR3nt: TGTGCCAGTAGTATACGACGGGGACAGGGCCGCTACGAGCAGTACTTC; CDR3aa: CASSIRRGQGRYEQYF
abundance: .; v_gene: TRBV2; d_gene: TRBD2; j_gene: TRBJ2-3; CDR3nt: TGTGCCAGCAGTGATTTATTGCGGGGGGACGCAGATACGCAGTATTTT; CDR3aa: CASSDLLRGDADTQYF
abundance: .; v_gene: TRBV19; d_gene: .; j_gene: TRBJ1-2; CDR3nt: TGTGCCAGTAGTATAGAGGGGAGAGGCTACACCTTC; CDR3aa: CASSIEGRGYTF
abundance: .; v_gene: TRBV18; d_gene: .; j_gene: TRBJ2-5; CDR3nt: TGTGCCAGCTCACCACCGGTAGGGGGGGAGACCCAGTACTTC; CDR3aa: CASSPPVGGETQYF
abundance: .; v_gene: TRBV7-8; d_gene: .; j_gene: TRBJ1-1; CDR3nt: TGTGCCAGCAGCTTATTGGTAGGAAACATGAACACTGAAGCTTTCTTT; CDR3aa: CASSLLVGNMNTEAFF
abundance: .; v_gene: TRBV6-1; d_gene: .; j_gene: TRBJ2-5; CDR3nt: TGTGCCAGCAGTGAACTATCCGGACAGCAACAAGAGACCCAGTACTTC; CDR3aa: CASSELSGQQQETQYF
abundance: .; v_gene: TRBV2; d_gene: TRBD2; j_gene: TRBJ2-1; CDR3nt: TGTGCCAGCACTAGGACTAGCGGAGGGGACAATGAGCAGTTCTTC; CDR3aa: CASTRTSGGDNEQFF
abundance: .; v_gene: TRBV21-1; d_gene: .; j_gene: TRBJ2-7; CDR3nt: TGTGCCAGCAGCGCCCACGAGCAGTACTTC; CDR3aa: CASSAHEQYF
abundance: few; v_gene: TRBV30; d_gene: TRBD1; j_gene: TRBJ2-7; CDR3nt: TGTGCCTGGAGTAAGACCGACAGGGGGAACGAGCAGTACTTC; CDR3aa: CAWSKTDRGNEQYF
abundance: .; v_gene: TRBV19; d_gene: TRBD1; j_gene: TRBJ1-6; CDR3nt: TGTGCCAGTGCTGGGACAGAGAATTCACCCCTCCACTTT; CDR3aa: CASAGTENSPLHF
abundance: .; v_gene: TRBV5-5; d_gene: TRBD1; j_gene: TRBJ2-7; CDR3nt: TGTGCCAGCAGCTTGTTTAGTCCAGGGGGCGAGCAGTACTTC; CDR3aa: CASSLFSPGGEQYF
abundance: .; v_gene: TRBV5-1; d_gene: .; j_gene: TRBJ1-4; CDR3nt: TGCGCCAGCAGCACCGGCGGGGCACAAGAAAAACTGTTTTTT; CDR3aa: CASSTGGAQEKLFF
abundance: .; v_gene: TRBV5-1; d_gene: .; j_gene: TRBJ1-1; CDR3nt: TGCGCCAGCAGCTTGGAAACGGGAACCTTGAACACTGAAGCTTTCTTT; CDR3aa: CASSLETGTLNTEAFF
abundance: .; v_gene: TRBV11-1; d_gene: .; j_gene: TRBJ2-5; CDR3nt: TGTGCCAGCAGCTTACGCCCGCTAGGGGAGACCCAGTACTTC; CDR3aa: CASSLRPLGETQYF
abundance: .; v_gene: TRBV5-6; d_gene: TRBD1; j_gene: TRBJ2-2; CDR3nt: TGTGCCAGCAGCTTAACACAGGGGGTCGGCCGGGAGCTGTTTTTT; CDR3aa: CASSLTQGVGRELFF
abundance: .; v_gene: TRBV27; d_gene: TRBD1; j_gene: TRBJ1-6; CDR3nt: TGTGCCAGCAGATTCCGGGACAGGGTGGGCAATTCACCCCTCCACTTT; CDR3aa: CASRFRDRVGNSPLHF
abundance: .; v_gene: TRBV21-1; d_gene: .; j_gene: TRBJ2-1; CDR3nt: TGTGCCAGCAGCTCACCGGGGCCCCATGTCGATGAGCAGTTCTTC; CDR3aa: CASSSPGPHVDEQFF
abundance: .; v_gene: TRBV4-1; d_gene: TRBD1; j_gene: TRBJ1-2; CDR3nt: TGCGCCAGCAGCTCGCCGGGACAGGGAGGCGGCTACACCTTC; CDR3aa: CASSSPGQGGGYTF
abundance: .; v_gene: TRBV5-8; d_gene: .; j_gene: TRBJ1-1; CDR3nt: TGTGCCAGCAGCTTGGGTGCGAGGGGGGACACTGAAGCTTTCTTT; CDR3aa: CASSLGARGDTEAFF
abundance: .; v_gene: TRBV7-9; d_gene: TRBD1; j_gene: TRBJ2-7; CDR3nt: TGTGCCAGCAGCACCGGGACAGGGTCCTACGAGCAGTACTTC; CDR3aa: CASSTGTGSYEQYF
abundance: .; v_gene: TRBV10-3; d_gene: .; j_gene: TRBJ2-7; CDR3nt: TGTGCCATCAGTGTCGTACAGCTCTTACTCCCCAACTACGAGCAGTACTTC; CDR3aa: CAISVVQLLLPNYEQYF
abundance: .; v_gene: TRBV5-4; d_gene: .; j_gene: TRBJ2-7; CDR3nt: TGTGCCAGCAGTGGATTCAGGGATGGATACGAGCAGTACTTC; CDR3aa: CASSGFRDGYEQYF
abundance: .; v_gene: TRBV19; d_gene: .; j_gene: TRBJ1-2; CDR3nt: TGTGCCAGTAGTATGCTGGGGGCGAATACTGGCTACACCTTC; CDR3aa: CASSMLGANTGYTF
abundance: .; v_gene: TRBV5-1; d_gene: TRBD1; j_gene: TRBJ2-6; CDR3nt: TGCGCCAGCAGCTTGGGCTACGGAACACAGGGGGTCTCTGGGGCCAACGTCCTGACTTTC; CDR3aa: CASSLGYGTQGVSGANVLTF
abundance: .; v_gene: TRBV6-5; d_gene: .; j_gene: TRBJ1-1; CDR3nt: TGTGCCAGCAGTTACTCGGGTGAAGCTTTCTTT; CDR3aa: CASSYSGEAFF
abundance: .; v_gene: TRBV7-9; d_gene: .; j_gene: TRBJ1-1; CDR3nt: TGTGCCAGCCATCAAGTAAGTGGGACTGAAGCTTTCTTT; CDR3aa: CASHQVSGTEAFF